The 11 T cell receptor beta chains below all came from one sample that was sequenced in a study of blood T cell repertoires in COVID-19. Assay: immunoSEQ multiplex PCR; the TCRdb copy retains only in-frame clones and omits some. The profile covers approximately 200,000 clones, with around 89% appearing a single time and roughly 2.5% taken by the ten largest. The specimen sequenced was peripheral blood. The receptors were sampled from a man younger than 45 with COVID-19, enrolled during active disease.

This clone was detected once. This chain joins TRBV10-3 and TRBJ1-2, with D hard to call. From germline, CDR1 is ENHRY and CDR2 SYGVKD. The CDR3 consists of 13 residues. V was pared by 7 bases and J by 4 bases, with 13 bases between. The DNA of the CDR3 is TGTGCCATCACCAGGAATAACGGCTATGGCTACACCTTC. The encoded protein is CAITRNNGYGYTF.

The J gene is TRBJ2-2, the V gene TRBV6-5, with D perhaps TRBD1 (5 bases). The CDR3 extends over 15 amino acids. Deletions cut 7 bases from V and 3 bases from J, with 15 bases between. Germline assignment: CDR1 MNHEY and CDR2 SVGAGI. In nucleotides, the CDR3 is TGTGCCAGCACCTCAAATAGGGGTTACACCGGGGAGCTGTTTTTT. Amino acid sequence: CASTSNRGYTGELFF.

The J gene is TRBJ1-2, the V gene TRBV19; D is perhaps TRBD1 (6 bases). CDR1 is LNHDA and CDR2 is SQIVND in the germline V gene (reference sequence). The length of the CDR3 is 13 residues. Deletions cut 5 bases from V and 8 bases from J, with 15 bases between. The CDR3, as DNA: TGTGCCAGTAGTCGATTGGGGGCGAGAGGCTACACCTTC. This sequence encodes CASSRLGARGYTF.

The CDR3 sequence: CASSFLGQGGDEQYF. In DNA, the CDR3 is TGTGCCAGCAGCTTTTTAGGACAGGGGGGCGACGAGCAGTACTTC. The chain uses TRBV11-2 and TRBJ2-7; 10 nucleotides agree with TRBD1. V shed 3 bases, J shed 5 bases, and the junction held 7 bases outside the gene matches. The CDR3 has 15 amino acids. CDR1 is SGHAT and CDR2 is FQNNGV in the germline V gene.

The rearrangement joins TRBV6-5 to TRBJ1-5, with D uncertain. V was trimmed by 6 bases and J by 2 bases, leaving 14 bases between them. Germline V lookup: CDR1 MNHEY, CDR2 SVGAGI. This CDR3 is 15 amino acids long. Here the CDR3 DNA reads TGTGCCAGCAGGCCCCGAGGAGGTGGCAATCAGCCCCAGCATTTT. Translated, it gives CASRPRGGGNQPQHF.

This sequence joins TRBV5-4 and TRBJ2-1, with 7 bases aligning to TRBD2. The CDR3 has 13 residues. Germline CDR1 is SGHNT and CDR2 is YYREEE (reference sequence). The V and J ends lost 4 bases and 12 bases, in that order; junction bases with no gene match: 10. The CDR3 nucleotides read TGTGCCAGCAGCCCCTTGGGGGGGTATGGGCAGTTCTTC. Translation gives CASSPLGGYGQFF.

V gene TRBV7-2 combines with J gene TRBJ2-3; 8 positions match TRBD2. Losses at the gene ends were 3 bases for V and 4 bases for J; bases not matched to a gene: 6. CDR3 length: 15 amino acids. Germline CDR1 reads SGHTA; CDR2 reads FQGNSA. For the CDR3, the DNA is TGTGCCAGCAGCTTGCGGGGGGTTAAATCAGATACGCAGTATTTT. Its translation: CASSLRGVKSDTQYF.

CDR3 sequence: CASCPGQNTEAFF. The DNA for the CDR3 is TGTGCCAGCTGCCCGGGACAGAACACTGAAGCTTTCTTT. The chain joins TRBV28 to TRBJ1-1, with a weak D call TRBD1 (6 bases). Trimming left V 8 bases short and J 1 base short, with 11 bases between. Germline values: CDR1 MDHEN, CDR2 SYDVKM. The CDR3 is 13 residues long.

The chain is built from TRBV5-4 and TRBJ2-3, with 10 positions matching TRBD2. The CDR3 extends over 15 amino acids. V gave up 4 bases and J gave up 5 bases; unmatched junction bases: 7. Germline CDR1 SGHNT, CDR2 YYREEE (reference sequence). The CDR3 reads CASSPRTSGKDTQYF. Written as DNA, the CDR3 is TGTGCCAGCAGCCCACGGACTAGCGGCAAAGATACGCAGTATTTT. The variable domain in full, completed from reference TRBV5-4 and TRBJ2-3, reads ETGVTQSPTHLIKTRGQQVTLRCSSQSGHNTVSWYQQALGQGPQFIFQYYREEENGRGNFPPRFSGLQFPNYSSELNVNALELDDSALYLCASSPRTSGKDTQYFGPGTRLTVL.

The V call is TRBV5-6, the J call TRBJ2-5; 7 positions match TRBD2. V trimming: 1 base; J trimming: 3 bases; junction bases outside the gene matches: 3. Germline CDR1 and CDR2: SGHDT and YYEEEE. The CDR3 is 14 residues long. Written as DNA, the CDR3 is TGTGCCAGCAGCTTGTACGCGGGGGAAGAGACCCAGTACTTC. Encoded protein: CASSLYAGEETQYF.

The rearrangement uses TRBV9 and TRBJ2-3, with D perhaps TRBD2 (5 bases). CDR3 length: 15 residues. Between the trimmed V and J ends, which lost 3 bases and 2 bases, there was a span of 13 bases. Germline assignment: CDR1 SGDLS and CDR2 YYNGEE. The CDR3 protein is CASSAFGLTTDTQYF. CDR3 in DNA: TGTGCCAGCAGCGCCTTCGGACTTACCACAGATACGCAGTATTTT.